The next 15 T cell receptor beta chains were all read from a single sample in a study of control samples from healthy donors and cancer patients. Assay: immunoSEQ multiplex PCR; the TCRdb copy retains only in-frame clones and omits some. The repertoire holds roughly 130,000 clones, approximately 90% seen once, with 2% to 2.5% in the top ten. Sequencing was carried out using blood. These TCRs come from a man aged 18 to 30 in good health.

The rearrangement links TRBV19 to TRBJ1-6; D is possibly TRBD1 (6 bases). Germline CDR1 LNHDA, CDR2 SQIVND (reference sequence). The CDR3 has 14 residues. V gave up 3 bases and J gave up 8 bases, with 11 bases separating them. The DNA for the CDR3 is TGTGCCAGTAGTATGTCTAACAGGGATTCACCCCTCCACTTT. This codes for CASSMSNRDSPLHF.

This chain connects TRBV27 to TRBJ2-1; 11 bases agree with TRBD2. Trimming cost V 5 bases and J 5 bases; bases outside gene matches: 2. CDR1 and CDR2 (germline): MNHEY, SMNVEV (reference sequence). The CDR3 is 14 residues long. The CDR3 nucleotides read TGTGCCAGCAGTGTAGCGGGAGGGAACAATGAGCAGTTCTTC. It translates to CASSVAGGNNEQFF.

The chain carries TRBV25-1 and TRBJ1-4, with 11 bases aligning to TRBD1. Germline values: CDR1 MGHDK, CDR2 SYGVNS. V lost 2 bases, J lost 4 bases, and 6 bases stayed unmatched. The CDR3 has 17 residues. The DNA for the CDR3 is TGTGCCAGCAGTGAACCGGGACAGGGGGTAGTTAATGAAAAACTGTTTTTT. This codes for CASSEPGQGVVNEKLFF. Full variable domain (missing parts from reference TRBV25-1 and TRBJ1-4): EADIYQTPRYLVIGTGKKITLECSQTMGHDKMYWYQQDPGMELHLIHYSYGVNSTEKGDLSSESTVSRIRTEHFPLTLESARPSHTSQYLCASSEPGQGVVNEKLFFGSGTQLSVL.

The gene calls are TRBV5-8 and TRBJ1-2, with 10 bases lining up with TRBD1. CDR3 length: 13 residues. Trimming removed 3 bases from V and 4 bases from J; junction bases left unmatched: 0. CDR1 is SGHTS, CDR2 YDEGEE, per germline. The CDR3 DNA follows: TGTGCCAGCAGCTGGACAGGGGGCTATGGCTACACCTTC. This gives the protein CASSWTGGYGYTF. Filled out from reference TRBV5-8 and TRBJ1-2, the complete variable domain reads EAGVTQSPTHLIKTRGQQATLRCSPISGHTSVYWYQQALGLGLQFLLWYDEGEERNRGNFPPRFSGRQFPNYSSELNVNALELEDSALYLCASSWTGGYGYTFGSGTRLTVV.

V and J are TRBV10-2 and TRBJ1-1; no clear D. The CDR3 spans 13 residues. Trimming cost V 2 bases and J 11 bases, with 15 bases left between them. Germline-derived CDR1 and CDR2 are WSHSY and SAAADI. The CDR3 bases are TGCGCCAGCAGTGAGACAGCCAATGGAAAGGCTTTCTTT. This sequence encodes CASSETANGKAFF.

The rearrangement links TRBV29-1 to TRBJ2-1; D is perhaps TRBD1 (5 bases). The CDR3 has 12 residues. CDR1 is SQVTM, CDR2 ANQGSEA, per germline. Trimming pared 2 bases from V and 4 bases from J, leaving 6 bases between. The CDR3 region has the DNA TGCAGCGTTGAACGACAGTACAATGAGCAGTTCTTC. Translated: CSVERQYNEQFF.

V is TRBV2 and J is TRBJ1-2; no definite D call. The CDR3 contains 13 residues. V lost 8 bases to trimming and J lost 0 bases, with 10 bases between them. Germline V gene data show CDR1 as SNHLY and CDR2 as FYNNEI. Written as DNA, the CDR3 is TGTGCCAGCGTGGAAGGAACTAACTATGGCTACACCTTC. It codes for CASVEGTNYGYTF.

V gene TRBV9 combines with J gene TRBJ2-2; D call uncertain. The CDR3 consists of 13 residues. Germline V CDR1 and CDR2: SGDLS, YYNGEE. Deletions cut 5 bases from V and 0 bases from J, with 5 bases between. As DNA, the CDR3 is TGTGCCAGCAGGCCAGCGAACACCGGGGAGCTGTTTTTT. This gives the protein CASRPANTGELFF.

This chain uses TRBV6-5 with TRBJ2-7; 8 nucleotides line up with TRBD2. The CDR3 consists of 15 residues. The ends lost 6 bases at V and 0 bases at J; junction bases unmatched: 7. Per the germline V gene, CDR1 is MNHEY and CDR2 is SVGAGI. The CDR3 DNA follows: TGTGCCAGCAGAGCTAGCGGGTTCAGCTCCTACGAGCAGTACGTC. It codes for CASRASGFSSYEQYV.

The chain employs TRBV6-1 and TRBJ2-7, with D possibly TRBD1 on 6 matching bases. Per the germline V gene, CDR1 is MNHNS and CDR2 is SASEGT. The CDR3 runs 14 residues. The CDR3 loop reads CASSENRASNEQYV. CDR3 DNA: TGTGCCAGCAGTGAAAACAGGGCCTCCAACGAGCAGTACGTC.

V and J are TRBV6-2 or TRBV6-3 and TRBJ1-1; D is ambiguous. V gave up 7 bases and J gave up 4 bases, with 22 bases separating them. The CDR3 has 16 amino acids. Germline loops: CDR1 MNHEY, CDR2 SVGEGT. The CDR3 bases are TGTGCCAGCACCCCGCGTTTCGGCGGTAGGATCACTGAAGCTTTCTTT. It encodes CASTPRFGGRITEAFF.

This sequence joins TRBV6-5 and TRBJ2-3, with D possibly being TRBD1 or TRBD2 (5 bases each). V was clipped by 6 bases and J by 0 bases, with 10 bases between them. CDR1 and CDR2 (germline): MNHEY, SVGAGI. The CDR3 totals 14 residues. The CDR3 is CASSSGLSTDTQYF. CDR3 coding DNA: TGTGCCAGCAGCTCGGGGCTAAGCACAGATACGCAGTATTTT.

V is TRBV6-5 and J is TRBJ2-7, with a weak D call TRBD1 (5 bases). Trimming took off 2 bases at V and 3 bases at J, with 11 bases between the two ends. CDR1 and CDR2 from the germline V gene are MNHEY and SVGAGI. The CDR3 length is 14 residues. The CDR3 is CASSYMDIYYEQYV. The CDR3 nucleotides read TGTGCCAGCAGTTACATGGACATCTACTACGAGCAGTACGTC.

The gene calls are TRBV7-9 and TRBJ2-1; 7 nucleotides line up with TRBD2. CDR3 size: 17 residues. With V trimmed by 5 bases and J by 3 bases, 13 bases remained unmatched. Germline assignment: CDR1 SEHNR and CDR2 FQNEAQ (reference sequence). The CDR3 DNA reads TGTGCCAGCAGCACCCAGACTAGCAGAGAAATCTACAATGAGCAGTTCTTC. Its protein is CASSTQTSREIYNEQFF.

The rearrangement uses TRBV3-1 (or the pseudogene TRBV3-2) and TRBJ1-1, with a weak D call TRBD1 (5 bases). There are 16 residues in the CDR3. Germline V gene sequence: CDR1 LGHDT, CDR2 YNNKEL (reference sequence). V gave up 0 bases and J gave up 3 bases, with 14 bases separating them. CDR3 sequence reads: CASSQEGTSSYTEAFF. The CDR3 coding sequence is TGTGCCAGCAGCCAAGAGGGGACTTCCTCGTACACTGAAGCTTTCTTT.